A single T cell receptor beta chain is shown here with its context. This specimen comes from a study of blood T cell repertoires in COVID-19. The wider study: COVID-19 samples from acute and convalescent phases originated in the United States, Italy and Spain. PBMCs, B-cell-depleted T cells, or T cells were the source of the cDNA or gDNA that made up the material.

Per the original data handling: Estimated nucleated cell counts came from reference gene primer amplification. The protocol was immunoSEQ multiplex PCR, while the TCRdb copy is restricted to in-frame clones and leaves out a portion. V, J and clone size are those of that table, while D and trimming were read from the DNA. Among 100,000 to 150,000 clones listed, more than 65% were seen once. CDR3 length equals 14 residues. V lost 0 bases and J 7 bases, leaving 10 bases between the germline ends. Looked up from germline, CDR1 is SGHAT and CDR2 is FQNNGV. This chain connects TRBV11-2 to TRBJ2-1; D ambiguous. Sequenced input: peripheral blood. The clonotype originates from a human donor in a cohort sampled during active COVID-19. This chain's CDR3 is CASSLERWRNEQFF. In DNA form, the CDR3 reads TGTGCCAGCAGCTTAGAACGGTGGCGGAATGAGCAGTTCTTC. Using reference TRBV11-2 and TRBJ2-1 for the parts outside the CDR3, the full variable domain is EAGVAQSPRYKIIEKRQSVAFWCNPISGHATLYWYQQILGQGPKLLIQFQNNGVVDDSQLPKDRFSAERLKGVDSTLKIQPAKLEDSAVYLCASSLERWRNEQFFGPGTRLTVL.